This entry is about one T cell receptor beta chain. No antigen is known for it. The sample comes from a study of OX40 agonist ivuxolimab in advanced cancers. The wider study: Of the patients, three showed partial responses, one with hepatocellular carcinoma and two with cutaneous melanoma.

The ends were cut back, 3 bases at V and 2 bases at J, with 8 bases in the middle. Germline V gene data show CDR1 as MRHNA and CDR2 as SNTAGT. The CDR3 consists of 14 residues. The table came from immunoSEQ multiplex PCR; TCRdb's copy has only in-frame clones and leaves some out. The table records 15,000 to 25,000 clones, roughly 68% of them present only once. General study points: No antigen was identified for the clonally expanded peripheral T cells. Averaged across samples, CD8+ T cells carried more expanded clones than CD4+ did. People who partly responded at 0.1-3.0 mg/kg had some of the least clonal expansion seen.

The TCR comes from an adult with an advanced solid tumor such as melanoma, head and neck, liver or kidney cancer. The sample in question was CD4+ or CD8+ T cells sorted from blood, obtained in a trial of the OX40 agonist ivuxolimab. The rearrangement joins TRBV6-4 to TRBJ2-1; D call uncertain. The CDR3 region is CASSDAGAYNEQFF. The CDR3 nucleotides are TGTGCCAGCAGTGATGCCGGCGCCTACAATGAGCAGTTCTTC.